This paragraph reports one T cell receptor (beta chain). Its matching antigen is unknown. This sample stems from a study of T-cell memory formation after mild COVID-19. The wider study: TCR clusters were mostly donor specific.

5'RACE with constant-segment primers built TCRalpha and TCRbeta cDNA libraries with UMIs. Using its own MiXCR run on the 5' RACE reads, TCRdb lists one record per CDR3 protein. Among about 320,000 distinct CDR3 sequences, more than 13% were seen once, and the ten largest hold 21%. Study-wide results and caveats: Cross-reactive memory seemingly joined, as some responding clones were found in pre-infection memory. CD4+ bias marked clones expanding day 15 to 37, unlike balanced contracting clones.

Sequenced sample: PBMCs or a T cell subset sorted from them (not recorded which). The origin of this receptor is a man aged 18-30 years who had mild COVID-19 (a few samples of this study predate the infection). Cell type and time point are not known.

The CDR3 nucleotides read TGCGCCAGCAACGAACCACCGGTCAATGAGCAGTTCTTC. Residues: CASNEPPVNEQFF. J is TRBJ2-1 and V is TRBV5-1, with D unresolved. V was trimmed by 6 bases and J by 6 bases, leaving 13 bases between them. The CDR3 loop spans 13 amino acids. Germline V CDR1 and CDR2: SGHRS, YFSETQ.